The TCR beta chain described here comes from a study of control samples from healthy donors and cancer patients. Germline loops: CDR1 MNHEY, CDR2 SMNVEV (reference sequence). V lost 3 bases, J lost 2 bases, and 8 bases lay in between. This CDR3 spans 13 amino acids. Only in-frame clones appear in the TCRdb table, and some are missing; sequencing was by immunoSEQ multiplex PCR. Here the sample spans roughly 150,000 clones, 85% to 90% being singletons. The sample consisted of blood. V and J are TRBV27 and TRBJ2-7; D remains ambiguous. The receptor comes from a man younger than 30 in good health. This CDR3 is CASSFGRTYEQYF. The CDR3 DNA is TGTGCCAGCAGTTTCGGACGAACCTACGAGCAGTACTTC.